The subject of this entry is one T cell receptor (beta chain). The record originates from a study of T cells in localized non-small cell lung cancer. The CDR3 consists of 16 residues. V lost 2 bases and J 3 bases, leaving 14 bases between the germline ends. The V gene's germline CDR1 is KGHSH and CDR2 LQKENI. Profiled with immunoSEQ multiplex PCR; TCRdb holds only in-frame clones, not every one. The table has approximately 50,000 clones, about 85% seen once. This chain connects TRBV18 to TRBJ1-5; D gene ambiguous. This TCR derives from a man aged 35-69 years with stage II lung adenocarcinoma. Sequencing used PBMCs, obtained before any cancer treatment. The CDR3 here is CASSPSAEGTNQPQHF. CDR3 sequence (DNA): TGTGCCAGCTCACCAAGTGCGGAGGGAACCAATCAGCCCCAGCATTTT. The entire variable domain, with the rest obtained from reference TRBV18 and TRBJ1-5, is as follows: NAGVMQNPRHLVRRRGQEARLRCSPMKGHSHVYWYRQLPEEGLKFMVYLQKENIIDESGMPKERFSAEFPKEGPSILRIQQVVRGDSAAYFCASSPSAEGTNQPQHFGDGTRLSIL.